This T cell receptor (beta chain) was profiled in a study of CD8 T cells in Susac syndrome. Study background: More than 5 sequenced Susac syndrome patients had clinically active disease, while roughly 8 were in remission.

Random hexamers were used to reverse transcribe the RNA input (about 0.5 to 1 ug). immunoSEQ multiplex PCR amplified TCR beta CDR3 across 54 Vbeta, 13 Jbeta. TCRdb reanalysed the immunoSEQ multiplex PCR reads using MiXCR and keeps one entry per CDR3 protein. The data show 150,000 or so distinct CDR3 sequences, about 95% seen once. Germline CDR1 and CDR2: SGDLS and YYNGEE. This CDR3 is 13 amino acids long. The V end lost 3 bases, the J end lost 6 bases, and 12 bases lay between the germline ends. High-throughput TCR beta sequencing covered peripheral CD8+ and CD4+ T cells. TEMRA cells underwent FACS enrichment and CD8+ and CD4+ T cells underwent negative isolation.

The rearrangement uses TRBV9 and TRBJ1-2; maybe TRBD1 (6 bases). The sequencing sample was made of CD4+ T cells from PBMCs. The sequence derives from a human donor with Susac syndrome. The CDR3 region has the DNA TGTGCCAGCAGCGCCCCAGGGGCGGATGGCTACACCTTC. This sequence encodes CASSAPGADGYTF. Using reference TRBV9 and TRBJ1-2 for the parts outside the CDR3, the full variable domain is DSGVTQTPKHLITATGQRVTLRCSPRSGDLSVYWYQQSLDQGLQFLIQYYNGEERAKGNILERFSAQQFPDLHSELNLSSLELGDSALYFCASSAPGADGYTFGSGTRLTVV.